A selection of T cell receptor beta chains follows, all from one sample in a study of blood T cell repertoires in COVID-19. Using immunoSEQ multiplex PCR, the repertoire was profiled, and TCRdb retains in-frame clones only, with some absent. The table has 61,000 or so clones, more than 70% seen once. Source material: peripheral blood. These receptors were collected from a woman between 45 and 60 years old with active or convalescent COVID-19. Both conserved end residues are part of each CDR3. The D gene is left open where the match is weak. Where a row states a size, it is once, few, many or the class of an expanded clone; other rows omit it.

TRBV11-2	-	TRBD1	TRBJ1-1	CASSLVAGTGASVAFF	TGTGCCAGCAGCTTAGTGGCCGGGACAGGGGCTTCAGTGGCTTTCTTT
TRBV6-5	-	-	TRBJ1-1	CASSYSYGATEAFF	TGTGCCAGCAGTTACTCTTACGGAGCCACTGAAGCTTTCTTT
TRBV9	once	TRBD1	TRBJ2-2	CASSSSGTVYTGELFF	TGTGCCAGCAGTTCCTCCGGGACAGTTTACACCGGGGAGCTGTTTTTT
TRBV3-1/TRBV3-2	-	TRBD2	TRBJ2-7	CASSQVISGSSSYEQYF	TGTGCCAGCAGCCAAGTTATTAGCGGGAGCAGCTCCTACGAGCAGTACTTC
TRBV6-1	-	TRBD2	TRBJ2-3	CASSEEPSGRFTDTQYF	TGTGCCAGCAGTGAAGAGCCTAGCGGGAGGTTCACAGATACGCAGTATTTT
TRBV19	-	-	TRBJ2-3	CASSIGSVITDTQYF	TGTGCCAGTAGTATAGGTAGCGTCATCACAGATACGCAGTATTTT
TRBV27	-	TRBD2	TRBJ2-1	CASSYGTSPYNEQFF	TGTGCCAGCAGTTATGGGACTAGTCCCTACAATGAGCAGTTCTTC
TRBV27	-	TRBD2	TRBJ2-7	CASSLHSGSTYEQYF	TGTGCCAGCAGTTTGCATAGCGGGAGTACCTACGAGCAGTACTTC
TRBV3-1/TRBV3-2	-	-	TRBJ1-2	CASSHGGLGRAPNYGYTF	TGTGCCAGCAGCCATGGAGGGTTGGGCAGGGCCCCTAACTATGGCTACACCTTC
TRBV13	-	-	TRBJ1-5	CASSTGNQPQHF	TGTGCCAGCAGTACAGGTAATCAGCCCCAGCATTTT
TRBV19	-	-	TRBJ2-1	CASSTQSSAPAYNEQFF	TGTGCCAGTAGTACCCAATCTAGCGCCCCGGCCTACAATGAGCAGTTCTTC
TRBV2	-	TRBD2	TRBJ2-7	CAAAGGRGVSEQYF	TGTGCCGCAGCGGGGGGGCGAGGAGTCTCCGAGCAGTACTTC
TRBV10-3	-	TRBD1	TRBJ2-7	CAISAGTGLYEQYF	TGTGCCATATCCGCCGGGACAGGGTTGTACGAGCAGTACTTC
TRBV19	-	-	TRBJ1-5	CASREGGRGNQPQHF	TGTGCCAGTAGAGAGGGAGGCAGGGGCAATCAGCCCCAGCATTTT